Below, 13 T cell receptor beta chains from the same sample are listed, as sequenced in a study of CD8+ T cells in alopecia areata (dated by TCRdb to between 2018 and 2020). The protocol used for the library was the immunoSEQ multiplex PCR assay. RNA was extracted from all samples and reverse transcribed into cDNA as template for TCR sequencing. Not all clones reach the TCRdb copy of this immuneACCESS table, which keeps in-frame sequences only. Checked studies attribute under half of the gap to unresolved V genes and leave the rest unexplained. The sample records 98,000 or so clones, 55% to 75% of which are singletons. Around 20% of the sample is taken by the ten largest. Specimen: CD8+ T cells sorted from blood. These receptors came from a human donor in good health.

This clone was counted once. This sequence joins TRBV27 and TRBJ2-1; D possibly corresponds to TRBD1 (6 bases). Trimming shortened V by 2 bases and J by 2 bases, and 10 bases separated the two germline ends. Germline V lookup: CDR1 MNHEY, CDR2 SMNVEV (reference sequence). The CDR3 consists of 15 residues. This chain's CDR3 is CASSLQGGPYNEQFF. CDR3 sequence (DNA): TGTGCCAGCAGTTTACAAGGGGGTCCCTACAATGAGCAGTTCTTC.

This chain joins TRBV13 and TRBJ2-7; D is possibly TRBD2 (7 bases). Looked up from germline, CDR1 is PRHDT and CDR2 is FYEKMQ (reference sequence). The ends were cut back, 4 bases at V and 0 bases at J, with 16 bases in the middle. CDR3 length: 16 amino acids. The CDR3 nucleotides are TGTGCCAGCAGCTGGATCCTAGGGGGGGACTCCTACGAGCAGTACTTC. Encoded protein: CASSWILGGDSYEQYF.

This chain connects TRBV9 to TRBJ2-3; D is ambiguous. Between the trimmed V and J ends, which lost 4 bases and 6 bases, there was a span of 21 bases. Germline CDR1 and CDR2: SGDLS and YYNGEE. The CDR3 has 16 amino acids. CDR3 nucleotides: TGTGCCAGCAGCCCAACAACGGACCCGAAGGATGATACGCAGTATTTT. It encodes CASSPTTDPKDDTQYF. The full variable domain, rest sourced from reference TRBV9 and TRBJ2-3, is DSGVTQTPKHLITATGQRVTLRCSPRSGDLSVYWYQQSLDQGLQFLIQYYNGEERAKGNILERFSAQQFPDLHSELNLSSLELGDSALYFCASSPTTDPKDDTQYFGPGTRLTVL.

This clone was seen a handful of times. The chain has TRBV4-3 and TRBJ2-1; 9 bases are a match to TRBD2. The V gene end was trimmed by 0 bases and the J gene end by 9 bases; junction bases not matched to a gene: 12. Germline V gives CDR1 LGHNA, CDR2 YSLEER. The CDR3 is made up of 17 amino acids. In nucleotides, the CDR3 is TGCGCCAGCAGCCAAGAGACGGCTGGCGGGGGGGCGGTTGAGCAGTTCTTC. This translates into CASSQETAGGGAVEQFF.

V gene TRBV6-5 combines with J gene TRBJ2-3; 9 bases fit TRBD2. Germline CDR1 is MNHEY and CDR2 is SVGAGI. The CDR3 totals 13 residues. J gave up 6 bases and V 6 bases, and 4 bases lay outside the gene matches. Written as DNA, the CDR3 is TGTGCCAGCAGGGCAGGACTAGCGGATACGCAGTATTTT. Translating gives CASRAGLADTQYF.

The rearrangement links TRBV7-9 to TRBJ1-1, with D unresolved. The V and J ends lost 5 bases and 4 bases respectively, with 5 bases between them. CDR3 size: 11 residues. The germline gives CDR1 SEHNR, CDR2 FQNEAQ (reference sequence). CDR3 in amino acids: CASSPGTEAFF. For the CDR3, the DNA is TGTGCCAGCAGCCCCGGCACTGAAGCTTTCTTT.

The rearrangement joins TRBV6-1 to TRBJ2-5; TRBD2 matches at 8 bases. The CDR3 has 17 residues. Germline V lookup: CDR1 MNHNS, CDR2 SASEGT. V shed 3 bases and J 5 bases; nucleotides not matched to a gene: 14. CDR3 DNA: TGTGCCAGCAGTGACCCTCCGGGGACTAGGGCATGGGAGACCCAGTACTTC. Translated, it gives CASSDPPGTRAWETQYF.

The genes are TRBV2 and TRBJ2-3; no firm D call. The CDR3 length is 11 residues. V was clipped by 6 bases and J by 0 bases, with 1 base between them. Per germline, CDR1 SNHLY and CDR2 FYNNEI. Here the CDR3 DNA reads TGTGCCAGCAGGAGCACAGATACGCAGTATTTT. This sequence encodes CASRSTDTQYF.

The rearrangement joins TRBV19 to TRBJ2-2; 10 bases are a match to TRBD1. Trimming cost V 5 bases and J 7 bases; bases outside gene matches: 10. Germline values: CDR1 LNHDA, CDR2 SQIVND (reference sequence). The CDR3 has 16 residues. The CDR3: CASSSTPGQGSGELFF. The CDR3 DNA reads as TGTGCCAGTAGTTCCACTCCGGGACAGGGGAGCGGGGAGCTGTTTTTT.

This clone was counted a few times. The chain uses TRBV5-6 and TRBJ1-5, with D unclear. The CDR3 loop spans 16 amino acids. CDR1 and CDR2 from the germline V gene are SGHDT and YYEEEE. V was cut by 3 bases and J by 2 bases, with 15 bases left in between. For the CDR3, the DNA is TGTGCCAGCAGCTCCGGAGGGTGGGTAGGCAATCAGCCCCAGCATTTT. Its protein is CASSSGGWVGNQPQHF.

J is TRBJ2-3 and V is TRBV7-9, with D tentatively TRBD2 (6 bases). Trimming stripped 5 bases from V and 6 bases from J, with 15 bases between. CDR1 is SEHNR and CDR2 is FQNEAQ in the germline V gene (reference sequence). This CDR3 region has 14 residues. The CDR3: CASSQGLPLDTQYF. CDR3 coding DNA: TGTGCCAGCAGCCAGGGACTCCCACTCGATACGCAGTATTTT.

The chain couples TRBV4-3 to TRBJ1-6, with D possibly matching TRBD1 (5 bases). The V gene lost 0 bases and the J gene lost 5 bases, with 14 bases spanning the gap. The CDR3 is made up of 17 amino acids. CDR1 and CDR2 from the germline V gene are LGHNA and YSLEER. CDR3 residues: CASSQDMRQGDNSPLHF. In DNA form, the CDR3 reads TGCGCCAGCAGCCAAGATATGAGGCAGGGAGATAATTCACCCCTCCACTTT.

V gene TRBV7-9 combines with J gene TRBJ2-5, with 9 positions matching TRBD1. J gave up 9 bases and V 1 base, and 12 bases lay outside the gene matches. The CDR3 is 16 amino acids. Germline CDR1 is SEHNR and CDR2 is FQNEAQ (reference sequence). The CDR3 loop is CASSLGPGQGLEAQYF. CDR3 nucleotide sequence: TGTGCCAGCAGCTTAGGGCCGGGACAGGGATTGGAGGCCCAGTACTTC.